The clone carrying this T cell receptor beta chain was counted a few times. The antigen is unknown. This CDR3 spans 15 amino acids. V was clipped by 4 bases and J by 2 bases, with 16 bases between them. Germline CDR1 reads SGHKS; CDR2 reads YYEKEE (reference sequence). The data belong to a study of blood T cells in healthy people across ages. Study-level points and caveats: Both naive CD4+ cell counts and diversity were greater in long-lived donors than in aged donors. Shifts in expanded clonotypes may have been confounded by donor CMV status, which was unknown.

Alongside a J-beta primer mix, a sample-barcoded 5' primer served in a second PCR lasting about 7 to 11 cycles. TCRdb redid the calling of the 5' RACE reads with MiXCR, one entry per CDR3 protein. This sample has around 970,000 distinct CDR3 sequences, with roughly half found just once. The sample comprised blood. The chain recombines TRBV5-5 with TRBJ2-7, with a tentative D call TRBD2 (6 bases). The sequence was collected from a woman between 55 and 75 years old in good health. CDR3 nucleotide sequence: TGTGCCAGCAGCGCGGCCCCCCGGGGGACCTACGAGCAGTACTTC. Translating gives CASSAAPRGTYEQYF.